These 31 T cell receptor beta chains share one sample of origin, sequenced in a study of blood T cell repertoires in COVID-19. Some clones are missing from TCRdb's copy, which holds only in-frame ones; the method was immunoSEQ multiplex PCR. The sample lists about 110,000 clones; around 82% were seen once. Sequencing was carried out using peripheral blood. The receptor source for this set is a woman in her fifties or sixties with acute or convalescent COVID-19.

The chain joins TRBV6-2 or TRBV6-3 to TRBJ1-2, with unresolved D. Trimming took off 2 bases at V and 2 bases at J, with 9 bases between the two ends. Germline V lookup: CDR1 MNHEY, CDR2 SVGEGT. The CDR3 loop spans 14 amino acids. The CDR3 bases are TGTGCCAGCAGTTACCGGGGAGGGAACTATGGCTACACCTTC. Its translation: CASSYRGGNYGYTF.

V is TRBV3-1 (or the pseudogene TRBV3-2) and J is TRBJ1-3, with 10 positions matching TRBD1. The CDR3 extends over 14 amino acids. Germline CDR1 reads LGHDT; CDR2 reads YNNKEL (reference sequence). With V trimmed by 5 bases and J by 4 bases, 2 bases remained unmatched. The CDR3 here is CASSGDRGGNTIYF. Written as DNA, the CDR3 is TGTGCCAGCAGCGGGGACAGGGGCGGAAACACCATATATTTT.

This rearrangement joins TRBV19 to TRBJ2-2; 9 bases are shared with TRBD2. The CDR3 loop spans 17 amino acids. Germline trimming cut 8 bases from V and 0 bases from J; bases unmatched to any gene: 10. CDR1 LNHDA and CDR2 SQIVND come from the germline V gene (reference sequence). The CDR3 spells CASDDSGGLSNTGELFF. The DNA for the CDR3 is TGTGCCAGTGACGATAGCGGGGGACTTTCGAACACCGGGGAGCTGTTTTTT. Full variable domain (remainder filled in from reference TRBV19 and TRBJ2-2): DGGITQSPKYLFRKEGQNVTLSCEQNLNHDAMYWYRQDPGQGLRLIYYSQIVNDFQKGDIAEGYSVSREKKESFPLTVTSAQKNPTAFYLCASDDSGGLSNTGELFFGEGSRLTVL.

This clone has just one count. The chain couples TRBV7-3 to TRBJ2-1; D ambiguous. Looked up from germline, CDR1 is SGHTA and CDR2 is FQGTGA. The CDR3 length is 13 residues. V was shortened by 5 bases and J by 8 bases, with 13 bases between the two germline ends. The CDR3 loop reads CASSPTTYDEQFF. The DNA for the CDR3 is TGTGCCAGCAGCCCCACCACATACGATGAGCAGTTCTTC.

A single count supports this clone. The CDR3 region is CASSYSNLRGYTEAFF. CDR3 in DNA: TGTGCCAGCAGTTACTCGAACCTGCGAGGTTACACTGAAGCTTTCTTT. The chain recombines TRBV6-2 or TRBV6-3 with TRBJ1-1; D gene ambiguous. Trimming took 0 bases from V and 3 from J, leaving 14 bases between them. In germline, CDR1 is MNHEY, CDR2 SVGEGT. The CDR3 loop spans 16 amino acids.

This clone has only one observation. V gene TRBV19 combines with J gene TRBJ1-2, with 7 bases fitting TRBD1. V was pared by 4 bases and J by 0 bases, with 2 bases of the junction left unmatched. Germline loops: CDR1 LNHDA, CDR2 SQIVND (reference sequence). This CDR3 has 14 amino acids. The CDR3 reads CASSSQGANYGYTF. In nucleotides, the CDR3 is TGTGCCAGTAGTAGCCAGGGGGCTAACTATGGCTACACCTTC. Together with reference TRBV19 and TRBJ1-2, the CDR3 gives the full variable domain: DGGITQSPKYLFRKEGQNVTLSCEQNLNHDAMYWYRQDPGQGLRLIYYSQIVNDFQKGDIAEGYSVSREKKESFPLTVTSAQKNPTAFYLCASSSQGANYGYTFGSGTRLTVV.

V is TRBV7-2 and J is TRBJ2-1; TRBD1 matches at 8 bases. Looked up from germline, CDR1 is SGHTA and CDR2 is FQGNSA. Trimming cost V 1 base and J 3 bases; bases outside gene matches: 2. The CDR3 has 15 amino acids. The CDR3 spells CASSLVGQGYNEQFF. The CDR3 nucleotides read TGTGCCAGCAGCTTAGTAGGACAGGGCTACAATGAGCAGTTCTTC. The full variable domain, completed using reference TRBV7-2 and TRBJ2-1, is GAGVSQSPSNKVTEKGKDVELRCDPISGHTALYWYRQSLGQGLEFLIYFQGNSAPDKSGLPSDRFSAERTGGSVSTLTIQRTQQEDSAVYLCASSLVGQGYNEQFFGPGTRLTVL.

A few counts support this clone. V is TRBV9 and J is TRBJ1-2, with 7 bases lining up with TRBD1. The ends lost 4 bases at V and 4 bases at J; junction bases unmatched: 4. Germline assignment: CDR1 SGDLS and CDR2 YYNGEE. The CDR3 runs 13 residues. CDR3 region: CASSLAGGYGYTF. DNA of the CDR3: TGTGCCAGCAGCCTGGCAGGGGGCTATGGCTACACCTTC.

The chain links TRBV12-5 to TRBJ2-1; possibly TRBD2 for D (5 bases). Germline V gene data show CDR1 as LGHNT and CDR2 as FRNRAP. The CDR3 extends over 15 amino acids. V was pared by 5 bases and J by 3 bases, with 14 bases between. CDR3 region: CASGLASGLYNEQFF. The CDR3 DNA is TGTGCTAGTGGTCTAGCCAGCGGCCTCTACAATGAGCAGTTCTTC. Full variable domain (remainder filled in from reference TRBV12-5 and TRBJ2-1): DARVTQTPRHKVTEMGQEVTMRCQPILGHNTVFWYRQTMMQGLELLAYFRNRAPLDDSGMPKDRFSAEMPDATLATLKIQPSEPRDSAVYFCASGLASGLYNEQFFGPGTRLTVL.

J is TRBJ1-3 and V is TRBV6-5; a possible D gene is TRBD1 (5 bases). CDR3 size: 15 residues. Germline V lookup: CDR1 MNHEY, CDR2 SVGAGI. V gave up 6 bases and J gave up 0 bases, with 12 bases separating them. As DNA, the CDR3 is TGTGCCAGCAGCGGTGACAGAGACTCTGGAAACACCATATATTTT. Its translation is CASSGDRDSGNTIYF.

As regards this clone: The junction and the germline gene differ at one end; a read error may be behind it. The chain joins TRBV7-7 to TRBJ1-4; D is perhaps TRBD1 (5 bases). CDR3 length: 13 residues. Per germline, CDR1 SSHAT and CDR2 FNYEAQ (reference sequence). The CDR3 spells CASSFQTGEKLFF. The CDR3 DNA reads as TGTGCTAGCAGCTTCCAAACAGGAGAAAAACTGTTTTTT.

The V and J genes are TRBV12-5 and TRBJ1-6, with 9 bases aligning to TRBD1. Per germline, CDR1 LGHNT and CDR2 FRNRAP. V shed 6 bases and J 9 bases; nucleotides not matched to a gene: 6. The CDR3 runs 14 residues. CDR3 bases: TGTGCTAGTGGACGACAGGGGGAGATTTCACCCCTCCACTTT. Amino acid sequence: CASGRQGEISPLHF. Combining the CDR3 with reference TRBV12-5 and TRBJ1-6 gives the whole variable domain DARVTQTPRHKVTEMGQEVTMRCQPILGHNTVFWYRQTMMQGLELLAYFRNRAPLDDSGMPKDRFSAEMPDATLATLKIQPSEPRDSAVYFCASGRQGEISPLHFGNGTRLTVT.

The chain links TRBV6-6 to TRBJ1-3; 7 nucleotides align to TRBD1. CDR3 size: 15 residues. Looked up from germline, CDR1 is MNHNY and CDR2 is SVGAGI (reference sequence). Losses at the gene ends were 6 bases for V and 4 bases for J; bases not matched to a gene: 9. CDR3 protein: CASSHLTGVGNTIYF. CDR3 DNA sequence: TGTGCCAGCAGCCACCTCACAGGGGTCGGAAACACCATATATTTT.

This chain uses TRBV7-2 with TRBJ2-1, with D possibly TRBD2 on 5 matching bases. This CDR3 comprises 12 residues. CDR1 and CDR2 (germline): SGHTA, FQGNSA. The ends were cut back, 6 bases at V and 10 bases at J, with 13 bases in the middle. The CDR3 nucleotides read TGTGCCAGCAGAGTAGAAGGAGGCGAGCAGTTCTTC. Translated, it gives CASRVEGGEQFF.

This clone was recorded once. V is TRBV19 and J is TRBJ1-5; D remains unclear. The CDR3 runs to 14 residues. Looked up from germline, CDR1 is LNHDA and CDR2 is SQIVND (reference sequence). Trimming left V 5 bases short and J 2 bases short, with 10 bases between. CDR3 DNA sequence: TGTGCCAGTAGTGGCGAGGGTGGCAATCAGCCCCAGCATTTT. It encodes CASSGEGGNQPQHF.

CDR3 sequence: CASSSLGGMNTEAFF. The DNA of the CDR3 is TGTGCCAGCAGCTCGCTTGGCGGGATGAACACTGAAGCTTTCTTT. The chain has TRBV5-4 and TRBJ1-1; D ambiguous. Germline V gene sequence: CDR1 SGHNT, CDR2 YYREEE (reference sequence). Trimming left V 3 bases short and J 0 bases short, with 12 bases between. The CDR3 is 15 residues long.

The rearrangement joins TRBV30 to TRBJ2-7; D possibly corresponds to TRBD2 (5 bases). Germline V gene sequence: CDR1 GTSNPN, CDR2 SVGIG (reference sequence). The CDR3 totals 13 residues. V lost 4 bases and J 2 bases, leaving 12 bases between the germline ends. CDR3 nucleotide sequence: TGTGCCTGGAACCCCGGGGAAACCTACGAGCAGTACTTC. This sequence encodes CAWNPGETYEQYF.

The chain carries TRBV19 and TRBJ1-6, with D tentatively TRBD1 (6 bases). This CDR3 spans 14 amino acids. V was pared by 0 bases and J by 10 bases, with 10 bases between. Germline V CDR1 and CDR2: LNHDA, SQIVND (reference sequence). The CDR3 region has the DNA TGTGCCAGTAGTATAGAGGGGGCAGAATCACCCCTCCACTTT. Protein: CASSIEGAESPLHF.

The chain is built from TRBV18 and TRBJ1-1; possible D gene TRBD1, 6 bases. The germline V gene encodes CDR1 KGHSH and CDR2 LQKENI. The CDR3 sequence is 15 residues long. V gave up 0 bases and J gave up 1 base, with 9 bases separating them. CDR3: CASSPPRGRNTEAFF. CDR3 nucleotide sequence: TGTGCCAGCTCACCACCGAGGGGGAGGAACACTGAAGCTTTCTTT.

V usage is TRBV7-6 and J usage is TRBJ1-4; 7 positions match TRBD1. This CDR3 has 15 residues. Germline loops: CDR1 SGHVS, CDR2 FNYEAQ. The V segment lost 1 base and the J segment 4 bases; nucleotides outside the gene matches: 3. CDR3 DNA: TGTGCCAGCAGCTTAGGACAGGGTCGTAATGAAAAACTGTTTTTT. This encodes CASSLGQGRNEKLFF.

This clone showed up just a few times. V gene TRBV5-1 combines with J gene TRBJ2-2; D is ambiguous. The germline CDR1 and CDR2 sequences are SGHRS and YFSETQ. The CDR3 has 14 residues. Trimming took off 0 bases at V and 3 bases at J, with 6 bases between the two ends. In DNA form, the CDR3 reads TGCGCCAGCAGCTTGGTCCCCGACACCGGGGAGCTGTTTTTT. Protein sequence: CASSLVPDTGELFF.

The chain couples TRBV20-1 to TRBJ2-5; tentative D call: TRBD1 (5 bases). Germline assignment: CDR1 DFQATT and CDR2 SNEGSKA (reference sequence). This CDR3 spans 14 amino acids. The ends were cut back, 3 bases at V and 5 bases at J, with 16 bases in the middle. The CDR3 DNA follows: TGCAGTGCTAGTCAGGCACTTAAGGGGGAGACCCAGTACTTC. Its protein product is CSASQALKGETQYF.

This chain joins TRBV30 and TRBJ2-2, with D tentatively TRBD2 (6 bases). Trimming shortened V by 3 bases and J by 6 bases, and 14 bases separated the two germline ends. The CDR3 covers 14 residues. Germline CDR1 is GTSNPN and CDR2 is SVGIG (reference sequence). Here the CDR3 reads CAWSVTLAAGELFF. The CDR3 coding sequence is TGTGCCTGGAGCGTCACCTTAGCGGCCGGGGAGCTGTTTTTT. The full variable domain, in which reference TRBV30 and TRBJ2-2 provide the parts outside the CDR3, is SQTIHQWPATLVQPVGSPLSLECTVEGTSNPNLYWYRQAAGRGLQLLFYSVGIGQISSEVPQNLSASRPQDRQFILSSKKLLLSDSGFYLCAWSVTLAAGELFFGEGSRLTVL.

For the CDR3, the DNA is TGTGCCAGCAGTTTAGCGGACAGACAGCCCCAGCATTTT. Protein sequence: CASSLADRQPQHF. The chain recombines TRBV12-3 or TRBV12-4 with TRBJ1-5, with D perhaps matching TRBD1 (6 bases). This CDR3 has 13 amino acids. V shed 0 bases and J shed 7 bases, with 7 bases lying between them.

This clone was detected only a few times. The V gene is TRBV9, the J gene TRBJ2-1, with TRBD1 as a possible D gene (6 bases). V shed 1 base and J shed 15 bases, with 11 bases lying between them. Germline CDR1 reads SGDLS; CDR2 reads YYNGEE. There are 11 residues in the CDR3. The CDR3 nucleotides read TGTGCCAGCAGCGTAAACAGGGTGGGGTTCTTC. Translated: CASSVNRVGFF.

The gene calls are TRBV30 and TRBJ1-1, with 7 bases identical to TRBD1. V shed 2 bases, J shed 10 bases, and the junction held 1 base outside the gene matches. Germline V CDR1 and CDR2: GTSNPN, SVGIG (reference sequence). The CDR3 has 10 amino acids. The CDR3 nucleotides read TGTGCCTGGAGTAGACAGGGAGCTTTCTTT. Amino acids: CAWSRQGAFF.

This clone has just a few counts. This sequence joins TRBV30 and TRBJ2-7; D possibly corresponds to TRBD1 (5 bases). The CDR3 contains 13 residues. In germline, CDR1 is GTSNPN, CDR2 SVGIG (reference sequence). V lost 0 bases to trimming and J lost 7 bases, with 13 bases between them. The CDR3 nucleotides read TGTGCCTGGAGTGTTCAAGGGGTTGGGGAGCAGTACTTC. Translation: CAWSVQGVGEQYF.

The chain recombines TRBV4-3 with TRBJ1-4; D is ambiguous. The CDR3 sequence is 15 residues long. Germline V gene data show CDR1 as LGHNA and CDR2 as YSLEER. The V gene lost 0 bases and the J gene lost 6 bases, with 11 bases spanning the gap. CDR3 nucleotide sequence: TGCGCCAGCAGCCAAGACTGGGCGTCGCATGAAAAACTGTTTTTT. It translates to CASSQDWASHEKLFF.

The chain is built from TRBV4-2 and TRBJ1-2; D not resolved. CDR3 length: 11 amino acids. Germline V CDR1 and CDR2: LGHNA, YNFKEQ. V was trimmed by 6 bases and J by 6 bases, leaving 8 bases between them. CDR3 sequence (DNA): TGTGCCAGCAGTTTCAGGAATGGCTACACCTTC. Amino acid sequence: CASSFRNGYTF.

In its sample, this clone was seen a few times. V gene TRBV6-5 combines with J gene TRBJ1-2, with 9 bases fitting TRBD1. CDR3 length: 14 residues. Germline V gene sequence: CDR1 MNHEY, CDR2 SVGAGI. Trimming took 6 bases from V and 7 from J; bases not matched to a gene: 9. This chain's CDR3 is CASSSGTGIGGYTF. The CDR3 coding sequence is TGTGCCAGCAGCTCTGGGACAGGGATTGGTGGCTACACCTTC.

The CDR3 nucleotides read TGTGCCAGCGGGACAGGGGGCGGAAGCAATCAGCCCCAGCATTTT. Its protein is CASGTGGGSNQPQHF. The chain recombines TRBV21-1 with TRBJ1-5; the D call TRBD1 from the table was never checked on the DNA. TRBV21-1 is labeled a pseudogene. The CDR3 runs 15 residues.